This entry describes one T cell receptor (beta chain). The antigen is undetermined. This specimen includes other DNA sequences encoding the same CDR3. The sample belongs to a study of shared clonotypes between healthy human individuals. Study findings and constraints: It was only blood that was sampled, and tissue repertoires likely differ.

The germline V gene encodes CDR1 SEHNR and CDR2 FQNEAQ (reference sequence). J gave up 4 bases and V 4 bases, and 3 bases lay outside the gene matches. The CDR3 is made up of 14 amino acids. The repertoire was sequenced with immunoSEQ multiplex PCR; TCRdb's copy has only in-frame clones and lacks some. The sample yields around 2.3 million clones, approximately 96% seen once. This TCR was recovered from a man younger than 30 in good health. The rearrangement joins TRBV7-9 to TRBJ2-2, with 7 positions matching TRBD2. The sequenced material came from naive CD4+ T cells sorted from blood. Subset denoted: CD45RA+ positively selected. The CDR3 protein is CASSSSGGTGELFF. CDR3 coding DNA: TGTGCCAGCAGCTCTAGCGGAGGCACCGGGGAGCTGTTTTTT.